Here is one T cell receptor (beta chain) with its context. Its cognate antigen has yet to be identified. No qualities accompany the bases; no much larger clone lies one base away. The source of the sample is a study of chemoradiotherapy in HPV16-positive cancers (dated by TCRdb to between 2022 and 2023). Regarding the complete study: Functional T-cell assays on cells from a couple of HPV16-positive patients defined candidate HPV-specific T-cell clones and common TCR motifs. The candidate HPV-specific TCRs and motifs were subsequently tracked in TCR repertoires obtained from fewer than 95 patients with HPV-related cancers. Whether T-cell immunity against the HPV oncoproteins E6 and E7 changes during chemoradiotherapy and whether survival is affected by this immunity were examined in the study. Here is what the overall study found, with its caveats: The functional definition of HPV-specific T cells came from only a couple of HPV16-positive patients, and the survival association was reported for HPV16-positive patients. Improved recurrence-free survival in HPV16-positive patients was associated with expansion of HPV-responsive T cells during chemoradiotherapy. Expansion of candidate HPV-specific clones and E7-related TCR motifs was observed in the tumor microenvironment during treatment, whereas no such expansion was observed for non-HPV-specific T cells.

Repertoires were sampled multiple times during chemoradiotherapy, which allowed clonal expansion in the tumor microenvironment to be followed. Receptor libraries were prepared by the immunoSEQ multiplex PCR assay. This immuneACCESS table, as held by TCRdb, lists in-frame sequences with V and J called but not all clones. Of the missing ones, under half trace to an unresolved V gene in checked studies; the others have no known cause. A total of about 21,000 clones appear in this sample, more than 75% of them only once. Jointly, the top ten make up 2% to 2.5% of the sample. The sequence came from a human donor with HPV-associated anogenital cancer. The sample consisted of blood, taken from a patient who underwent chemoradiotherapy.

In nucleotides, the sequence is TGTGCCAGTACCATAAAACCAGGGAGCTCTGGGGCCAACGTCCTGACTTTC. Translated, this is CASTIKPGSSGANVLTF. Recombination joined TRBV19 with TRBJ2-6; the D element could tentatively be TRBD1 or TRBD2, as 5 bases agree for each. Based on the germline V gene (reference sequence), the CDR1 and CDR2 sequences are LNHDA and SQIVND. V is clipped by 7 bases and J by 0 bases, and the sequence between their germline boundaries is 16 bases long. Reading from cysteine to phenylalanine, the CDR3 counts 17 amino acids. The sequence is cut down to CDR3 DNA, 51 bases in frame from base 1. Beyond the CDR3, the reference TRBV19 and TRBJ2-6 genes provide the residues; the full variable domain reads: DGGITQSPKYLFRKEGQNVTLSCEQNLNHDAMYWYRQDPGQGLRLIYYSQIVNDFQKGDIAEGYSVSREKKESFPLTVTSAQKNPTAFYLCASTIKPGSSGANVLTFGAGSRLTVL.